This TCR beta chain was recorded in a study of HIV-infected patients and healthy controls. No cell fractionation was done, so the repertoire covers all unsorted peripheral blood T cells. Study outcomes and limitations: In healthy controls, MAIT alpha CDR3s were common; in HIV+ repertoires, severely depleted. When repertoires were size-matched, rare events in HIV-infected data became overweighted.

Germline V gene data show CDR1 as MDHEN and CDR2 as SYDVKM. Trimming removed 3 bases from V and 2 bases from J, with 7 bases in between. The CDR3 is 13 amino acids. Reverse transcription used around 500 ng RNA and constant-region primers for alpha and beta. Alpha and beta chain libraries were made separately by chain-specific third strand synthesis with multiplexing indices. Two random hexamers, added before amplification and joined, formed each molecule's 12-nucleotide barcode. Each CDR3 protein is one row after TCRdb ran MiXCR on the 5' RACE reads. The data show 18,000 or so distinct CDR3 sequences, 9.5% to 13% seen once. Concerning this clonotype itself: Its matching antigen is unknown.

This TCR came from an adult in good health. The material sequenced was blood. This sequence joins TRBV28 and TRBJ2-5, with D uncertain. The CDR3 coding sequence is TGTGCCAGCAGTTTGGGTCTACAAGAGACCCAGTACTTC. Amino acids: CASSLGLQETQYF.